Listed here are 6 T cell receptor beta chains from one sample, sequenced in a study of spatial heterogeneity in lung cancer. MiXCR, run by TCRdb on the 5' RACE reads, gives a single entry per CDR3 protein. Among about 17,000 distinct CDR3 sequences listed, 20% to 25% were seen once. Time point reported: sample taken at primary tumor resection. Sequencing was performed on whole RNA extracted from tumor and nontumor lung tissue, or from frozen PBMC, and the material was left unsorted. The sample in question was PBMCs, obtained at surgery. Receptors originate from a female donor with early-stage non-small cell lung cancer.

The CDR3 region has the DNA TGTGCCAGCAGCTTAGCGCAGTCTGCGCGAATCAATGACACCTTC. Its translation: CASSLAQSARINDTF. The rearrangement joins TRBV7-9 to TRBJ1-2; no clear D gene. Trimming removed 0 bases at V and 12 bases at J, with 20 bases between. The CDR3 has 15 amino acids. The V gene's germline CDR1 is SEHNR and CDR2 FQNEAQ (reference sequence).

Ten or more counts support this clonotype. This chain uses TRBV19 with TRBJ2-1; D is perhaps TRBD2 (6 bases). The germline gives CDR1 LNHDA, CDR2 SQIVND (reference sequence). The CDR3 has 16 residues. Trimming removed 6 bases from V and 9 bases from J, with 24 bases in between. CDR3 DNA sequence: TGTGCCAGTAGCTCCCTTAAGATAGCGGAGGGTACTGAGCAGTTCTTC. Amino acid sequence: CASSSLKIAEGTEQFF.

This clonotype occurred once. The CDR3 coding sequence is TGCAGTGCACGCGGACTAGCGGGAGGTCTACAAGAGACCCAGTACTTC. Its translation is CSARGLAGGLQETQYF. The chain has TRBV20-1 and TRBJ2-5; 14 bases fit TRBD2. This CDR3 contains 16 residues. In germline, CDR1 is DFQATT, CDR2 SNEGSKA (reference sequence). V lost 6 bases, J lost 2 bases, and 8 bases stayed unmatched.

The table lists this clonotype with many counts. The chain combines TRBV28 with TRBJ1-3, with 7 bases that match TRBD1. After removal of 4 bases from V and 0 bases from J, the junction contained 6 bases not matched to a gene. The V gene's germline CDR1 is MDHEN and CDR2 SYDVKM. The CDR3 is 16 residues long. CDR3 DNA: TGTGCCAGCAGTTCCTACAGGGGCTCCTCTGGAAACACCATATATTTT. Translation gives CASSSYRGSSGNTIYF.

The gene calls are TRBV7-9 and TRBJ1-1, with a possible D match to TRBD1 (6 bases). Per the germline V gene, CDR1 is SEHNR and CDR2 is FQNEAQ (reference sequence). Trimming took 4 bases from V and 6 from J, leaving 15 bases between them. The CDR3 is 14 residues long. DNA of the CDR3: TGTGCCAGCAGCTCACGAGTGGGGGCCTCTGAAGCTTTCTTT. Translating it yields CASSSRVGASEAFF. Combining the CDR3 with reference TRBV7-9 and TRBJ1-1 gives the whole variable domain DTGVSQNPRHKITKRGQNVTFRCDPISEHNRLYWYRQTLGQGPEFLTYFQNEAQLEKSRLLSDRFSAERPKGSFSTLEIQRTEQGDSAMYLCASSSRVGASEAFFGQGTRLTVV.

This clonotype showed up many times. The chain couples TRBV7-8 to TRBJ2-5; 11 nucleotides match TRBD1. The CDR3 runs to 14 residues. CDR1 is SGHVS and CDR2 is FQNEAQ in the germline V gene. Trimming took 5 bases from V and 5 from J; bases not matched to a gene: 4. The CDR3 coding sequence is TGTGCCAGCAGCAGCCGGGACAGGGGGGAGACCCAGTACTTC. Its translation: CASSSRDRGETQYF.